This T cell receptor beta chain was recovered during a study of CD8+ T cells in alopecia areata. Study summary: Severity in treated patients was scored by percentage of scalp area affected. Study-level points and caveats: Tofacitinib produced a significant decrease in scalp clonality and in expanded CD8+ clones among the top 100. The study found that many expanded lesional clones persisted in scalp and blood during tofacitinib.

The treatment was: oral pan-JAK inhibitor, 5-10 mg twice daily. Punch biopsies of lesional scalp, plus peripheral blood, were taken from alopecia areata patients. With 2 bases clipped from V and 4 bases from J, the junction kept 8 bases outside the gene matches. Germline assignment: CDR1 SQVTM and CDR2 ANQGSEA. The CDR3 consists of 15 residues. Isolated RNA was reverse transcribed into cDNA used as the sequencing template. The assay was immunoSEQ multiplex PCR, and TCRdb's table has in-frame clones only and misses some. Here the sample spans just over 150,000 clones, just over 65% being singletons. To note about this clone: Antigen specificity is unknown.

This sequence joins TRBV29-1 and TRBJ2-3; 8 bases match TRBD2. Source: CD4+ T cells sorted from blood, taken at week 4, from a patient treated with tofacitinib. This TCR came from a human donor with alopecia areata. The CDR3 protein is CSVESAAGGPDTQYF. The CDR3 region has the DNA TGCAGCGTTGAATCCGCGGCGGGGGGCCCAGATACGCAGTATTTT.